The T cell receptor beta chain described here comes from a study of blood T cells in healthy people across ages. Researchers isolated at least 6.5 million PBMCs per sample. Study outcomes and limitations: Donors of long life had a larger count of naive CD4+ cells and greater diversity than aged donors. As age increased, TCR beta diversity per million T cells fell in a roughly linear fashion.

As regards this clonotype: What it binds is unknown.

The second PCR ran roughly 6 to 12 cycles with a sample-barcoded 5' primer and J-beta primers. Every molecule of cDNA carried a tag from a template-switch adaptor with 12 random nucleotides. One entry per CDR3 protein, called by TCRdb with MiXCR from the 5' RACE reads. The sample has about 1.4 million distinct CDR3 sequences; around 59% are singletons. CDR1 is LGHNA and CDR2 is YNFKEQ in the germline V gene. The CDR3 is 16 amino acids. Germline trimming cut 1 base from V and 9 bases from J; bases unmatched to any gene: 8. Sequenced sample: blood. This clonotype was sampled from a man between 18 and 29 years old in good health. V gene TRBV4-2 combines with J gene TRBJ2-1; 11 bases are a match to TRBD2. The CDR3 sequence is CASSQVSGRALGEQFF. CDR3 coding DNA: TGTGCCAGCAGCCAAGTTAGCGGGAGGGCCCTCGGTGAGCAGTTCTTC.